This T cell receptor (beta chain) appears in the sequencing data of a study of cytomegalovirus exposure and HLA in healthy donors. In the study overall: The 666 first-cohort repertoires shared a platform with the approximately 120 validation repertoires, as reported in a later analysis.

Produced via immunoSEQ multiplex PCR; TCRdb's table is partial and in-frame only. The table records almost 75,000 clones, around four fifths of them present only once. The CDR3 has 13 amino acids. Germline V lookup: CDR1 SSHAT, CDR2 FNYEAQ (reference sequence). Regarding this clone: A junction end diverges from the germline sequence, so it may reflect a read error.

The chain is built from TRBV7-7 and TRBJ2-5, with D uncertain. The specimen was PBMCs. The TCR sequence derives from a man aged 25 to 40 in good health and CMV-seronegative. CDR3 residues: CASSFSPQETQYF. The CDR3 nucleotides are TGTGCTAGCAGCTTTTCCCCGCAAGAGACCCAGTACTTC.